This is a list of T cell receptor beta chains from one sample in a study of blood T cell repertoires in COVID-19. Clones were sequenced by immunoSEQ multiplex PCR, and TCRdb holds only the in-frame ones, with some missing. The sample lists about 220,000 clones, around 84% occurring once. The sample was peripheral blood. The receptor source for this set is a man aged 45-65 years who had recovered from COVID-19. Each CDR3 is given with its conserved first and last residue. The D gene is left open where the match is weak. Clone sizes are given selectively: once, few, many, or a class where the clone is expanded.

D: TRBD1; J: TRBJ1-1; V: TRBV6-5; size: .; DNA: TGTGCCAGCAGTAAGGTGGGACAGCGTGAAGCTTTCTTT; CDR3: CASSKVGQREAFF
D: .; J: TRBJ1-4; V: TRBV5-1; size: .; DNA: TGCGCCAGCAGAACAGGGAGTAATGAAAAACTGTTTTTT; CDR3: CASRTGSNEKLFF
D: .; J: TRBJ2-1; V: TRBV7-7; size: .; DNA: TGTGCCAGCAGTCTAGGCCCCAGCTCCTACAATGAGCAGTTCTTC; CDR3: CASSLGPSSYNEQFF
D: TRBD1; J: TRBJ2-7; V: TRBV10-2; size: .; DNA: TGCGCCAGCAGAGACAGGGAGACCTACGAGCAGTACTTC; CDR3: CASRDRETYEQYF
D: .; J: TRBJ2-1; V: TRBV24-1; size: .; DNA: TGTGCCACCAGTGCCACAGGGATGGGCAATGAGCAGTTCTTC; CDR3: CATSATGMGNEQFF
D: TRBD1; J: TRBJ1-4; V: TRBV30; size: once; DNA: TGTGCCTGGAGTGCAGAGGACAGGGGGGGGATCGAAAAACTGTTTTTT; CDR3: CAWSAEDRGGIEKLFF
D: TRBD2; J: TRBJ2-7; V: TRBV9; size: once; DNA: TGTGCCAGCAGCGTAGGTGGCGGGAGAAGCTCCTACGAGCAGTACTTC; CDR3: CASSVGGGRSSYEQYF
D: TRBD1; J: TRBJ2-7; V: TRBV27; size: .; DNA: TGTGCCAGCAGTCGATCTACCCTGGACAGGGCGTACGAGCAGTACTTC; CDR3: CASSRSTLDRAYEQYF
D: .; J: TRBJ2-3; V: TRBV4-2; size: .; DNA: TGTGCCAGCAGCCAATCTGCGAATACGCAGTATTTT; CDR3: CASSQSANTQYF
D: .; J: TRBJ2-7; V: TRBV5-1; size: .; DNA: TGCGCCAGCAGCTTGACAACTAACGAGCAGTACTTC; CDR3: CASSLTTNEQYF
D: TRBD2; J: TRBJ2-7; V: TRBV18; size: .; DNA: TGTGCCAGCTCACCACCATCTGGGAGGGCCTACGAGCAGTACTTC; CDR3: CASSPPSGRAYEQYF
D: .; J: TRBJ2-2; V: TRBV21-1; size: .; DNA: TGTGCCAGCAGCAAAGAAGCACCGGGACAGGGTCACACCGGGGAGCTGTTTTTT; CDR3: CASSKEAPGQGHTGELFF
D: .; J: TRBJ2-2; V: TRBV7-2; size: few; DNA: TGTGCCAGCAGCAAAGGGGGGGTCGGGGAGCTGTTTTTT; CDR3: CASSKGGVGELFF
D: .; J: TRBJ1-5; V: TRBV19; size: .; DNA: TGTGCCAGTAGCCCGCCCACAGGGTACAATCAGCCCCAGCATTTT; CDR3: CASSPPTGYNQPQHF
D: .; J: TRBJ2-2; V: TRBV5-6; size: .; DNA: TGTGCCAGCAGCTGGGGAGCAGCCAACTCAAACACCGGGGAGCTGTTTTTT; CDR3: CASSWGAANSNTGELFF
D: .; J: TRBJ1-4; V: TRBV21-1; size: .; DNA: TGTGCCAGCAGCAACCAGATAAAAACCGGACAGAGGACTAATGAAAAACTGTTTTTT; CDR3: CASSNQIKTGQRTNEKLFF
D: .; J: TRBJ1-1; V: TRBV6-5; size: .; DNA: TGTGCCAGCAGTTACTTACAACCCTCGGGGACTGAAGCTTTCTTT; CDR3: CASSYLQPSGTEAFF
D: .; J: TRBJ2-7; V: TRBV3-1/TRBV3-2; size: .; DNA: TGTGCCAGCAGCCAAGCGGGCAGGGGTCACGGCGAGCAGTACTTC; CDR3: CASSQAGRGHGEQYF
D: TRBD1; J: TRBJ1-1; V: TRBV11-2; size: few; DNA: TGTGCCAGCAGCCGAAACAGGGGAGGCACTGAAGCTTTCTTT; CDR3: CASSRNRGGTEAFF
D: TRBD1; J: TRBJ1-3; V: TRBV5-4; size: .; DNA: TGTGCCAGCAGCACCACGACCAGGGGGAGCGGAAACACCATATATTTT; CDR3: CASSTTTRGSGNTIYF
D: TRBD1; J: TRBJ1-2; V: TRBV18; size: .; DNA: TGTGCCAGCTCACCAGACAGGGTGGATGGCTACACCTTC; CDR3: CASSPDRVDGYTF
D: .; J: TRBJ2-7; V: TRBV3-1/TRBV3-2; size: .; DNA: TGTGCCAGCGGCCAGGGGCCCCTTACCTACGAGCAGTACTTC; CDR3: CASGQGPLTYEQYF
D: .; J: TRBJ2-7; V: TRBV3-1/TRBV3-2; size: .; DNA: TGTGCCAGCAGCCCCCGGGGAGTTGGCGGTGCCTACGAGCAGTACTTC; CDR3: CASSPRGVGGAYEQYF
D: .; J: TRBJ1-2; V: TRBV5-1; size: .; DNA: TGCGCCAGCAGCTTCGCAGCAGGTGGCGGCTACACCTTC; CDR3: CASSFAAGGGYTF
D: .; J: TRBJ1-5; V: TRBV6-1; size: many; DNA: TGTGCCAGCAGTGAGCAGAGCAATCAGCCCCAGCATTTT; CDR3: CASSEQSNQPQHF
D: .; J: TRBJ2-1; V: TRBV6-6; size: .; DNA: TGTGCCAGCAGTGGGGCGGCTTTGAGCTCCTACAATGAGCAGTTCTTC; CDR3: CASSGAALSSYNEQFF
D: TRBD2; J: TRBJ2-7; V: TRBV7-9; size: .; DNA: TGTGCCAGCAGCTTACACCCGCGGGAGGTCTCCTACGAGCAGTACTTC; CDR3: CASSLHPREVSYEQYF
D: TRBD2; J: TRBJ2-2; V: TRBV7-9; size: .; DNA: TGTGCCAGCAGCCCCCTAGCGGGAGGGCCTGTTAGCACCGGGGAGCTGTTTTTT; CDR3: CASSPLAGGPVSTGELFF
D: TRBD1; J: TRBJ1-4; V: TRBV29-1; size: .; DNA: TGCAGCGTGGGACAGCATAATGAAAAACTGTTTTTT; CDR3: CSVGQHNEKLFF
D: TRBD2; J: TRBJ2-3; V: TRBV7-8; size: .; DNA: TGTGCCAGCAGTATAAGCGGGAGGGCCGCTCCAAATACGCAGTATTTT; CDR3: CASSISGRAAPNTQYF
D: .; J: TRBJ2-1; V: TRBV28; size: once; DNA: TGTGCCAGCAGTTACAGGGACGTGATGTACAATGAGCAGTTCTTC; CDR3: CASSYRDVMYNEQFF
D: TRBD1; J: TRBJ2-2; V: TRBV7-9; size: .; DNA: TGTGCCAGCAGCTTAGGACAGGGATCAGCCAAGAACACCGGGGAGCTGTTTTTT; CDR3: CASSLGQGSAKNTGELFF
D: .; J: TRBJ1-2; V: TRBV27; size: .; DNA: TGTGCCAGCACTTCAGAACTGGGGGGTTCTAACTATGGCTACACCTTC; CDR3: CASTSELGGSNYGYTF
D: TRBD1; J: TRBJ1-4; V: TRBV19; size: .; DNA: TGTGCCAGTAGCGACAGGGGAGCCACTAATGAAAAACTGTTTTTT; CDR3: CASSDRGATNEKLFF
D: TRBD2; J: TRBJ2-1; V: TRBV27; size: once; DNA: TGTGCCAGCAGGGAAGAGATAGCGGGAGTTACGCAGGAGCAGTTCTTC; CDR3: CASREEIAGVTQEQFF
D: .; J: TRBJ2-2; V: TRBV14; size: .; DNA: TGTGCCAGCAGCCCCGACAGGAACTGGAACACCGGGGAGCTGTTTTTT; CDR3: CASSPDRNWNTGELFF
D: TRBD2; J: TRBJ2-1; V: TRBV11-2; size: .; DNA: TGTGCCAGCATGCCGAACCTGCTAGCGGGAGTAGGAAATGAGCAGTTCTTC; CDR3: CASMPNLLAGVGNEQFF
D: .; J: TRBJ2-1; V: TRBV27; size: .; DNA: TGTGCCAGCACCCAACAGAGTGGATGGATCGGTGAGCAGTTCTTC; CDR3: CASTQQSGWIGEQFF
D: TRBD1; J: TRBJ1-5; V: TRBV28; size: .; DNA: TGTGCCAGCAGTTTAAGACAGGGGGCGTTGGCAAATCAGCCCCAGCATTTT; CDR3: CASSLRQGALANQPQHF
D: .; J: TRBJ1-1; V: TRBV7-9; size: .; DNA: TGTGCCAGCAGCGCCCAGGGAATGTTCACTGAAGCTTTCTTT; CDR3: CASSAQGMFTEAFF
D: .; J: TRBJ1-1; V: TRBV10-3; size: .; DNA: TGTGCCATCAGTCCGTCAGGCAGGGGCAGGGAAACTGAAGCTTTCTTT; CDR3: CAISPSGRGRETEAFF
D: TRBD1; J: TRBJ1-1; V: TRBV27; size: .; DNA: TGTGCCAGCAGTTTAGAGCAGGGGGCGAAAATGTACGACACTGAAGCTTTCTTT; CDR3: CASSLEQGAKMYDTEAFF
D: .; J: TRBJ2-7; V: TRBV2; size: .; DNA: TGTGCCAGCAGCCAAAGAGGGATTGACTACGAGCAGTACTTC; CDR3: CASSQRGIDYEQYF
D: TRBD2; J: TRBJ2-1; V: TRBV7-6; size: .; DNA: TGTGCCAGCAGCCCCACCGGGACTAGCGGCTACAATGAGCAGTTCTTC; CDR3: CASSPTGTSGYNEQFF
D: .; J: TRBJ1-3; V: TRBV29-1; size: .; DNA: TGCAGCGTTGAGGAGAGGACAGGAAACACCATATATTTT; CDR3: CSVEERTGNTIYF
D: .; J: TRBJ2-7; V: TRBV29-1; size: .; DNA: TGCAGCGTTGGAGAAACTTCGTACGAGCAGTACTTC; CDR3: CSVGETSYEQYF